This T cell receptor beta chain was profiled in a study of CD8+ T cells in alopecia areata (dated by TCRdb to between 2017 and 2018). Looking at the study overall: Treated patients were enrolled in an open-label pilot trial of oral tofacitinib at 5 to 10 mg twice daily for moderate-to-severe alopecia areata. Patients received tofacitinib for 6 to 18 months and were then followed off drug for 6 months to check for delayed response and recurrence. In treated patients, disease severity was measured using the SALT score, which gives the percentage of scalp surface area affected. To study T cell clonal expansion in alopecia areata, the researchers applied high-throughput TCRbeta sequencing to both the C3H/HeJ mouse model and human patients. Human TCRbeta sequencing covered scalp tissue and sorted CD4+ and CD8+ peripheral blood T cells from patchy and totalis/universalis alopecia areata patients and healthy controls. Biopsies were taken from tofacitinib-treated patients at baseline and again at 4 and 24 weeks into treatment, and several of those patients also had a later scalp biopsy. Scalp clonality was compared across normal scalp (n=4), patchy alopecia areata scalp (n=8), and alopecia totalis/universalis scalp (n=8). RNA was obtained with the PAXgene miRNA kit for fixed scalp, the miRNeasy kit for PBMCs, and the RNeasy kit for mouse skin. immunoSEQ multiplex PCR using 35 Vbeta forward primers and 13 Jbeta reverse primers was used to amplify TCRbeta CDR3 regions. The paper's findings and limits, for the study overall: Many expanded lesional clones persisted in scalp and blood during tofacitinib treatment, which may partly explain relapse after stopping treatment. Because the treated cohort was small and included a single nonresponder, larger studies are needed to assess links between baseline CD8+ expansion and response. Shared TCR sequences between patients were less evident than in mice, which may be partly attributable to HLA diversity in the patient population. Unlike mouse skin, where gammadelta T cells dominate, normal human skin contains resident alphabeta T cells that get sequenced too, which complicates analysis of the scalp TCR repertoire. Tofacitinib significantly lowered scalp clonality and the number of expanded CD8+ clones among the top 100 scalp clones. Compared with normal scalp, lesional scalp had higher clonality and more expanded CD8+ clones, particularly in alopecia totalis/universalis, a pattern that suggests antigenic drive.

This clone was seen only a few times. The antigen it recognizes is unknown. No base qualities exist here, and no much larger clone lies one base off it. Spanning cysteine to phenylalanine, the CDR3 consists of 12 amino acids. The sequence is cut down to CDR3 DNA, 36 bases in frame from base 1. The germline V gene yields SGHTA for CDR1 and FQGNSA for CDR2. The V and J ends are trimmed by 4 bases and 2 bases, leaving 6 bases between them. In light of the paper, this sample's treatment or condition label describes: oral pan-JAK inhibitor, 5-10 mg twice daily. Lesional scalp punch biopsies and peripheral blood were collected from alopecia areata patients. After PBMCs were isolated by density centrifugation and stained for CD3, CD4 and CD8, a FACSAria was used to sort CD4+ and CD8+ T cells. Libraries came from the immunoSEQ multiplex PCR assay. RNA was extracted from all samples and reverse transcribed into cDNA as template for TCR sequencing. SuperScript III was used for first-strand cDNA synthesis, primed with a 2:1 mix of oligo-dT and random hexamers. Amplification bias was assessed with a synthetic immune receptor repertoire, and residual bias was removed computationally. The authors' analysis ran thus. Raw reads were preprocessed to remove errors, and CDR3 was defined according to IMGT conventions as the region from the conserved cysteine to phenylalanine. To get clonality, Shannon entropy was normalized by log2 of the number of productive unique TCRs and the result was subtracted from 1. Whether each scalp clone was CD4 or CD8 was inferred by checking scalp TCRbeta sequences against the CD4 and CD8 repertoires from sorted blood. Not all clones reach the TCRdb copy of this immuneACCESS table, which keeps in-frame sequences only. Checked studies attribute under half of the gap to unresolved V genes and leave the rest unexplained. From that table come the V and J calls and clone size; the DNA was used to work out D and trimming. The sample profile shows 210,000 or so clones; approximately 72% of them were found once. The top ten clonotypes cover 0.95% to 1.5% of the sample.

This chain joins TRBV7-2 to TRBJ2-7, with no confidently assigned D gene. The sequence came from a human donor with alopecia areata. Sequences were derived from CD4+ T cells sorted from blood, sampled at approximately week 42, from a patient treated with tofacitinib. The CDR3 in this case is CASSSWTYEQYF. The DNA sequence reads TGTGCCAGCAGCTCATGGACCTACGAGCAGTACTTC. The CDR3 plus the reference TRBV7-2 and TRBJ2-7 genes for the other parts give the full variable domain: GAGVSQSPSNKVTEKGKDVELRCDPISGHTALYWYRQSLGQGLEFLIYFQGNSAPDKSGLPSDRFSAERTGGSVSTLTIQRTQQEDSAVYLCASSSWTYEQYFGPGTRLTVT.